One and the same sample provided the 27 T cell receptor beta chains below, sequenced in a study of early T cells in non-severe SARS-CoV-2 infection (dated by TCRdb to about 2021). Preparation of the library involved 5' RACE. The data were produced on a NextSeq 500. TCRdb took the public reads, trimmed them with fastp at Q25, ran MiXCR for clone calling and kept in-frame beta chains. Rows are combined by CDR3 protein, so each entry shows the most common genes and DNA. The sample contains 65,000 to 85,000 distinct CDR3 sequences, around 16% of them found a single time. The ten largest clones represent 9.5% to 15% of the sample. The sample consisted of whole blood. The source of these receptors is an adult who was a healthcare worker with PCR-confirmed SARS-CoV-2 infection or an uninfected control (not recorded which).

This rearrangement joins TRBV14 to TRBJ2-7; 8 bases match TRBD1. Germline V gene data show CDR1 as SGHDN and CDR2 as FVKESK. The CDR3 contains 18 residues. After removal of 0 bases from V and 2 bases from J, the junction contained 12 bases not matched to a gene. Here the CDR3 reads CASSQESTSGTGTYEQYF. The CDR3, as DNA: TGTGCCAGCAGCCAAGAGTCAACGTCCGGGACAGGAACCTACGAGCAGTACTTC.

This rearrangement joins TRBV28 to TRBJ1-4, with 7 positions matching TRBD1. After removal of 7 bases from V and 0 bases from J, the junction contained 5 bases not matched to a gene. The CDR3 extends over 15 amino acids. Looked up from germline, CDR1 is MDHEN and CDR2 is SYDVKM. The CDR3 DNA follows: TGTGCCAGCAACTTAGGGGGCTCAACTAATGAAAAACTGTTTTTT. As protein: CASNLGGSTNEKLFF.

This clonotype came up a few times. The CDR3 DNA reads as TGCAGTGCCCGCGACAGGGTCGAGACTGAAGCTTTCTTT. This translates into CSARDRVETEAFF. V gene TRBV20-1 combines with J gene TRBJ1-1; the match to TRBD1 covers 7 bases. After removal of 6 bases from V and 5 bases from J, the junction contained 9 bases not matched to a gene. The CDR3 sequence is 13 residues long. The germline V gene has CDR1 DFQATT and CDR2 SNEGSKA (reference sequence).

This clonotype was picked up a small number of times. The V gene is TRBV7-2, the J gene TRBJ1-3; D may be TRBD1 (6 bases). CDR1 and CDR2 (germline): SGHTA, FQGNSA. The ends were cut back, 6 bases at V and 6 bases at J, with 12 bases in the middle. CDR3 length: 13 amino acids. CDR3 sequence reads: CASSFSGVNTIYF. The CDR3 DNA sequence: TGTGCCAGCAGTTTCTCAGGGGTAAACACCATATATTTT.

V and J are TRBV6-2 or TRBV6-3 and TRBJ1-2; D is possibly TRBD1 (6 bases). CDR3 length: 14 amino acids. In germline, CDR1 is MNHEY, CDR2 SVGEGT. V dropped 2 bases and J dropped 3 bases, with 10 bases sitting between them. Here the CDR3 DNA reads TGTGCCAGCAGTTACGCGGGGGCGGACTATGGCTACACCTTC. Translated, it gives CASSYAGADYGYTF.

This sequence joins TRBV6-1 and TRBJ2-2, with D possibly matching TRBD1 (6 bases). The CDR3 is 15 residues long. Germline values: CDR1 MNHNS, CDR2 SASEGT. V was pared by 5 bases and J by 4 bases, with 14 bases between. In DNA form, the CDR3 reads TGTGCCAGCAGTCTGGGGAGCAGGGGCACCGGGGAGCTGTTTTTT. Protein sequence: CASSLGSRGTGELFF.

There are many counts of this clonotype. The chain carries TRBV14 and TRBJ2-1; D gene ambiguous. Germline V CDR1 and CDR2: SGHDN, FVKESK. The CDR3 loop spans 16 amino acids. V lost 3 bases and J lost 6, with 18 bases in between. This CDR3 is CASSQTGSAFLNEQFF. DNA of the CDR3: TGTGCCAGCAGCCAGACCGGGTCGGCCTTCCTCAATGAGCAGTTCTTC.

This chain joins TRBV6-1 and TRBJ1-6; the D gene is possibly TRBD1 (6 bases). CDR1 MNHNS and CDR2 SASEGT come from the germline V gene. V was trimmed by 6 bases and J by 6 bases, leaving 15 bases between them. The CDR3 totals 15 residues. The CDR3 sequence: CASRPGVTGNSPLHF. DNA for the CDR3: TGTGCCAGCAGGCCAGGGGTTACGGGTAATTCACCCCTCCACTTT.

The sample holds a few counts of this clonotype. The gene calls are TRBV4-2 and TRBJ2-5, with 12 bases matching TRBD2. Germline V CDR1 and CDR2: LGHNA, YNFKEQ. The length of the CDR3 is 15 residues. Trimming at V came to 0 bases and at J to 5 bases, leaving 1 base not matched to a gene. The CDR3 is CASSQDGLAGETQYF. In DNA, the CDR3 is TGTGCCAGCAGCCAAGATGGACTAGCGGGGGAGACCCAGTACTTC.

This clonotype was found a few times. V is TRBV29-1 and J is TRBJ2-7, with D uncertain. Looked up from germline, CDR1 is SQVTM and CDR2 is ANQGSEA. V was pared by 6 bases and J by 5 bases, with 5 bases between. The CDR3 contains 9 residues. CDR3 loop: CSVVHEQYF. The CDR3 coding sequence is TGCAGCGTCGTCCACGAGCAGTACTTC.

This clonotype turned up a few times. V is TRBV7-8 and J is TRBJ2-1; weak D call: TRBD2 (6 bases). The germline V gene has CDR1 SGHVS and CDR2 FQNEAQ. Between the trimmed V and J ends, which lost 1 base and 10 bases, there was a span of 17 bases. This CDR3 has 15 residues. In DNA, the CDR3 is TGTGCCAGCAGCTTAGGACTCCCTCCGGGGGACGAGCAGTTCTTC. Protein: CASSLGLPPGDEQFF.

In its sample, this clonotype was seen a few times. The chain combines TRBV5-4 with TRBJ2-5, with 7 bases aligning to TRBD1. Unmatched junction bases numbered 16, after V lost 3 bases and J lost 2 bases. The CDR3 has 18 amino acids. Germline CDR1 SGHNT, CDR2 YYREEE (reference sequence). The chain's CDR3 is CASSSNIQGPTAQETQYF. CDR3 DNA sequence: TGTGCCAGCAGCTCGAACATACAGGGGCCCACTGCGCAAGAGACCCAGTACTTC.

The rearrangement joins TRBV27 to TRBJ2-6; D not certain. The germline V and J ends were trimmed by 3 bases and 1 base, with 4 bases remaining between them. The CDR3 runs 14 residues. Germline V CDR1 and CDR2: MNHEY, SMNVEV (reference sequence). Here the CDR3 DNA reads TGTGCCAGCAGTTTTCTGTCTGGGGCCAACGTCCTGACTTTC. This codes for CASSFLSGANVLTF.

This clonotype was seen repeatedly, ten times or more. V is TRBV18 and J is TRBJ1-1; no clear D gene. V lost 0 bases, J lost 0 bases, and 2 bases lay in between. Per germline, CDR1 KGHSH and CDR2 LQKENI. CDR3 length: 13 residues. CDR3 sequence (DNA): TGTGCCAGCTCACCACCGGTGAACACTGAAGCTTTCTTT. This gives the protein CASSPPVNTEAFF.

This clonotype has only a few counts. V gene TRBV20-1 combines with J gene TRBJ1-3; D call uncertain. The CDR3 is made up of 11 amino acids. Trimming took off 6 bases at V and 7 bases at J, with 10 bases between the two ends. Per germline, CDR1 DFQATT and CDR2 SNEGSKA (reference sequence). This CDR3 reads CSAQNPNTIYF. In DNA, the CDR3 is TGCAGTGCCCAAAATCCCAACACCATATATTTT.

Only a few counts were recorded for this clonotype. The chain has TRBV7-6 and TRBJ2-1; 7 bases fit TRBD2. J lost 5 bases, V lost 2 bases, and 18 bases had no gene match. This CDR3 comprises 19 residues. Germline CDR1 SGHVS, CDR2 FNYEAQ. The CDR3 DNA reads TGTGCCAGCAGCTTACCGGTTCGGGGACTAACGCGGGCGAACAATGAGCAGTTCTTC. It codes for CASSLPVRGLTRANNEQFF.

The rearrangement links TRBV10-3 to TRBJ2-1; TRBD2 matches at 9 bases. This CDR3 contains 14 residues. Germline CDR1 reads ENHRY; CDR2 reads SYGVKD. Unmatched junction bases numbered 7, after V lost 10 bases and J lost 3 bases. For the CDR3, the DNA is TGTGCCACCTCCGGGACTAGCAGCTACAATGAGCAGTTCTTC. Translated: CATSGTSSYNEQFF.

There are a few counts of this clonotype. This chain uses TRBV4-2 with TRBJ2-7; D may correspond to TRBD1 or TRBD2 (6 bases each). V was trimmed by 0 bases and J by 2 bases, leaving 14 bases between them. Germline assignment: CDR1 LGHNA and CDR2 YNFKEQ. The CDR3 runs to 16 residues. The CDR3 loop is CASSQDRGVRAYEQYF. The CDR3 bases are TGTGCCAGCAGCCAAGATAGGGGGGTGCGGGCCTACGAGCAGTACTTC.

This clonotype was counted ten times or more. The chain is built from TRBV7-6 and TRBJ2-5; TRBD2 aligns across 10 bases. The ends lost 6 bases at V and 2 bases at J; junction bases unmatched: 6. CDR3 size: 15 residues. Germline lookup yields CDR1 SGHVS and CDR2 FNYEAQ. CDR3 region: CASRVSGGTQETQYF. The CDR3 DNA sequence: TGTGCCAGCAGAGTTAGCGGGGGGACTCAAGAGACCCAGTACTTC.

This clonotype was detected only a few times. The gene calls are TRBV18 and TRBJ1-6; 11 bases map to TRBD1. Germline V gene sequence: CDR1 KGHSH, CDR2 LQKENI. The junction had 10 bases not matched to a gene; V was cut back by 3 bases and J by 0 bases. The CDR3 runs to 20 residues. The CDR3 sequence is CASSPIGTGGPSSYNSPLHF. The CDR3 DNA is TGTGCCAGCTCACCTATCGGGACAGGGGGGCCAAGCTCCTATAATTCACCCCTCCACTTT.

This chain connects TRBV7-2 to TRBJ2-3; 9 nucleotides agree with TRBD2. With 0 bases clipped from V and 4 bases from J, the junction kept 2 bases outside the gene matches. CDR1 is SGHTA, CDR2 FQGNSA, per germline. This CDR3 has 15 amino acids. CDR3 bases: TGTGCCAGCAGCTTAGCTCTAGCGGGGTCAGATACGCAGTATTTT. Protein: CASSLALAGSDTQYF.

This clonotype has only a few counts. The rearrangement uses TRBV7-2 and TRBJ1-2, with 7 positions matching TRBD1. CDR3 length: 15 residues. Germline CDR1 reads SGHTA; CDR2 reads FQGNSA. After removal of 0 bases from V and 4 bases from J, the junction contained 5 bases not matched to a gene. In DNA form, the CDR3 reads TGTGCCAGCAGCTTAGCGCTAGGGGGCGGCTATGGCTACACCTTC. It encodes CASSLALGGGYGYTF.

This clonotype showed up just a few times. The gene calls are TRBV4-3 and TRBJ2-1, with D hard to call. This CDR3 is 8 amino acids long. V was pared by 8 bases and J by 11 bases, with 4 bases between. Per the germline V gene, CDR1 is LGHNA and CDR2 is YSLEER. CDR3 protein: CASPQQFF. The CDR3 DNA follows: TGCGCCAGCCCCCAGCAGTTCTTC.

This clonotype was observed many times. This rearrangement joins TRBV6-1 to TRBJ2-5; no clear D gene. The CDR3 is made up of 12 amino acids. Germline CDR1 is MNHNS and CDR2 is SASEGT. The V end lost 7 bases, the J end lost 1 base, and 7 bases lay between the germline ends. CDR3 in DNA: TGTGCCAGCACCCCGGGCCAAGAGACCCAGTACTTC. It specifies CASTPGQETQYF.

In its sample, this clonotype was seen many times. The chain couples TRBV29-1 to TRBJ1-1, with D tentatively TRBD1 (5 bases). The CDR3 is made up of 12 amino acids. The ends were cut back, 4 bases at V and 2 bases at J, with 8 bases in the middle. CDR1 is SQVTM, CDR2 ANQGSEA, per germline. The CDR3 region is CSVVGVNTEAFF. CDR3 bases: TGCAGCGTTGTAGGGGTTAACACTGAAGCTTTCTTT.

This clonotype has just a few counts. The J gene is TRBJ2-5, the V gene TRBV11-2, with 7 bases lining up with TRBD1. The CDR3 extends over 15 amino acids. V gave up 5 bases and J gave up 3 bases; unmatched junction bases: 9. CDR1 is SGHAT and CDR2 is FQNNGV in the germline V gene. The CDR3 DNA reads TGTGCCAGCAGCCCGTCGGGACAGTCCGAAGAGACCCAGTACTTC. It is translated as CASSPSGQSEETQYF.

The CDR3: CASSLGGQGRETQYF. The CDR3 DNA sequence: TGTGCCAGCAGCTTAGGCGGACAGGGACGAGAGACCCAGTACTTC. This rearrangement joins TRBV11-3 to TRBJ2-5; 8 bases map to TRBD1. V was clipped by 1 base and J by 4 bases; unmatched bases: 5. Germline V gene data show CDR1 as SGHNT and CDR2 as YENEEA. The CDR3 sequence is 15 residues long.